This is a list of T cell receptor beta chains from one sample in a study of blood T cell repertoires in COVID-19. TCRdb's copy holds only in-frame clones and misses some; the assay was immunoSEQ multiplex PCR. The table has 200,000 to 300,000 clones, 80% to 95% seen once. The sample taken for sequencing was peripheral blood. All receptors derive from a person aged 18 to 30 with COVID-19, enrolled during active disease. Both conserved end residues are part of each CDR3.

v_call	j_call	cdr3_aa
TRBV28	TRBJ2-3	CASIPGGETDTQYF
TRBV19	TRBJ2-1	CASRNWGGSYNEQFF
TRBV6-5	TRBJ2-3	CASSYRPEADTQYF
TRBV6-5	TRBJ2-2	CASSPGTPNTGELFF
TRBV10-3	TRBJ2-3	CAISQGLGGTDTQYF
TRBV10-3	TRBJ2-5	CAISLGGGETQYF
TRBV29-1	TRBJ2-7	CSVEGSWDEQYF
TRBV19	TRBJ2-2	CASSFGLALRGGELFF
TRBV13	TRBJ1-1	CASSLVGPGMVTEAFF
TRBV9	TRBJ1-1	CASSPRSGGGTEAFF
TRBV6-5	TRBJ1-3	CASADRSSGNTIYF
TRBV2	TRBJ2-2	CASSPGHSGTGELFF
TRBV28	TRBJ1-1	CASRALTGLTEAFF
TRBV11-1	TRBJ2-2	CASSSRSTGELFF
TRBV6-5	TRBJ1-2	CASSYLDQGYGYTF
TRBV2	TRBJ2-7	CASMLRDRVDEQYF
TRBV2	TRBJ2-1	CASRNTGNEQFF
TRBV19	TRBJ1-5	CASSTGQYSNQPQHF
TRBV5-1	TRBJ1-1	CASSLAVGVGAFF
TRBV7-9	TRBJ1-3	CASRGGVHSGNTIYF
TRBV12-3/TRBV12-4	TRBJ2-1	CASSPDNEQFF
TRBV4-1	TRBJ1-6	CASSRGQGGNNSPLHF
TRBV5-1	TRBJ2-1	CASSPAIGLVGGEQFF
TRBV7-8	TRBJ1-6	CASSLRYPNSPLHF
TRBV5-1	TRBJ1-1	CASSQTGINTEAFF
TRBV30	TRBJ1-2	CAWKSREVDGYTF
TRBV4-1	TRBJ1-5	CASSFNWGDQPQHF
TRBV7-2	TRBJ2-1	CASSRGGGPLYNEQFF
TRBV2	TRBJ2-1	CASSQGYEQFF
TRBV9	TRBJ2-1	CASSGGLLGTASSYNEQFF
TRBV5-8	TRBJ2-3	CASSLIRLQDTQYF
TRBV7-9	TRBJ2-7	CASSSTGLVYEQYF
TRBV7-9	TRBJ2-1	CASSPSRLANDNEQFF
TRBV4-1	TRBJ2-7	CASSQAPGAYEQYF
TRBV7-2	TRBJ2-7	CASSLGEVTIQYF
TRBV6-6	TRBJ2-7	CASRGPGQAGHEQYF
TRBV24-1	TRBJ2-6	CATSENRQGAGGANVLTF
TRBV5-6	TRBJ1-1	CASSDRLDTEAFF
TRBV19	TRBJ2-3	CASSIGGGSRTDTQYF
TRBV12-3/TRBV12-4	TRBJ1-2	CASSLGQGYGYTF